In this sample, the clone carrying this T cell receptor (beta chain) turned up a few times. Its antigen is not identified. The CDR3 covers 15 residues. Trimming removed 2 bases at V and 6 bases at J, with 13 bases between. Germline V gene sequence: CDR1 MNHNS, CDR2 SASEGT. This record belongs to a study of vaccination and CD4 T cells after COVID-19. Overall study context: Convalescent individuals numbered four females and six males, two being Hispanic. Median time from COVID diagnosis to post-COVID sampling was over 85 days (35 to 161). Overlapping spike peptides from SARS-CoV-2, HCoV-NL63, HCoV-OC43 and HCoV-229E served to stimulate the cells.

Treatment defined: roughly 11-day PBMC culture with coronavirus spike peptide pools or control peptides (ViraFEST assay). CD4+ T-cell collection from the unexposed donor predated the COVID-19 pandemic (2011-2018). ViraFEST stimulated the growth of antigen-specific T cells using peptide pools and subsequently profiled their TCRs by sequencing. With the Oncomine TCR Beta short-read assay, DNA from cultured CD4+ T cells was sequenced. The authors extracted genomic DNA from cultured CD4+ T cells. TCRdb re-called the PCR reads through MiXCR, storing one row per CDR3 protein. The sample consists of roughly 9,000 distinct CDR3 sequences, under 40% of them appearing once.

This clonotype was obtained from a human donor in good health. Input material: CD4+ T cells from blood, cultured in vitro. The chain uses TRBV6-1 and TRBJ2-2, with D uncertain. CDR3 sequence: CASSELAMGAGELFF. In nucleotides, the CDR3 is TGTGCCAGCAGTGAATTGGCGATGGGCGCCGGGGAGCTGTTTTTT.